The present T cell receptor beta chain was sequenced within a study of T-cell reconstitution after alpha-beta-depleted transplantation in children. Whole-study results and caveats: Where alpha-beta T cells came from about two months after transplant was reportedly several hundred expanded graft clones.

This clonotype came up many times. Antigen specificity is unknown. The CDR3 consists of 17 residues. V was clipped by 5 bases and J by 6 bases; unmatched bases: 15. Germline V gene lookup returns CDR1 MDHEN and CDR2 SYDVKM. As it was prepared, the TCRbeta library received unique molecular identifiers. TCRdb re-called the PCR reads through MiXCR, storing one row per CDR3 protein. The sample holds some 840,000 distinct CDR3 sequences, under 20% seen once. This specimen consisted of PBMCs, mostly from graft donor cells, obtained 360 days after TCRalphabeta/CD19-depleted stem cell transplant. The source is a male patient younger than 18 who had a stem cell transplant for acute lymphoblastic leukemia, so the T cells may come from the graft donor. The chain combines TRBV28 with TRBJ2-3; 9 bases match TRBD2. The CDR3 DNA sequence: TGTGCCAGCAGTCCCCGGGGTAGCGGGAGAGGATCGGATACGCAGTATTTT. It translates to CASSPRGSGRGSDTQYF.